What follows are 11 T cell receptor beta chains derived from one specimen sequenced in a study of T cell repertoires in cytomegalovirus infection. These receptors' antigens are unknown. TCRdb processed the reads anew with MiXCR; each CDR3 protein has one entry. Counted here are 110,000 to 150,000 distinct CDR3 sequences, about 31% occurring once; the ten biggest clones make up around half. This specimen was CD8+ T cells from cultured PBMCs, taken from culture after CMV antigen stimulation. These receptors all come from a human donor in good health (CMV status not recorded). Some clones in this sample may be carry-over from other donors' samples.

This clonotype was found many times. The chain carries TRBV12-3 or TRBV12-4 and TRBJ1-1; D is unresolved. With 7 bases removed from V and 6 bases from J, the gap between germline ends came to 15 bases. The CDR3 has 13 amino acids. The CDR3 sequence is CASKTTVAPEAFF. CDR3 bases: TGTGCCAGCAAAACCACAGTCGCCCCTGAAGCTTTCTTT.

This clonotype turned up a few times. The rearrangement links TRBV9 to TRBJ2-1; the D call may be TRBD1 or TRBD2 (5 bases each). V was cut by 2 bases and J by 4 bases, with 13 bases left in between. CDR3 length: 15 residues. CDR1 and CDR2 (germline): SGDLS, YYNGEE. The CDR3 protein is CASSVFPGGYNEQFF. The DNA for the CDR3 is TGTGCCAGCAGCGTCTTCCCTGGGGGTTACAATGAGCAGTTCTTC.

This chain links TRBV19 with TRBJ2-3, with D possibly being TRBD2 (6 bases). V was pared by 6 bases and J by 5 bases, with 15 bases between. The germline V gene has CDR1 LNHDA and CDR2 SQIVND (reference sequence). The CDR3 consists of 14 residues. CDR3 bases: TGTGCCAGTAGGACGGCGGGCGGGATAGATACGCAGTATTTT. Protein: CASRTAGGIDTQYF. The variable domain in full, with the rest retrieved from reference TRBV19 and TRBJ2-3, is DGGITQSPKYLFRKEGQNVTLSCEQNLNHDAMYWYRQDPGQGLRLIYYSQIVNDFQKGDIAEGYSVSREKKESFPLTVTSAQKNPTAFYLCASRTAGGIDTQYFGPGTRLTVL.

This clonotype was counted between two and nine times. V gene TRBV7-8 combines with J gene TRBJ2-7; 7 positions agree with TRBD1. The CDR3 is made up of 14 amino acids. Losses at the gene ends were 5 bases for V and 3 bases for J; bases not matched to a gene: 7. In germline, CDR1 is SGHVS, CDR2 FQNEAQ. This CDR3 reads CASSLGAGGYEQYF. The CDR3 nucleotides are TGTGCCAGCAGCCTAGGGGCAGGGGGCTACGAGCAGTACTTC.

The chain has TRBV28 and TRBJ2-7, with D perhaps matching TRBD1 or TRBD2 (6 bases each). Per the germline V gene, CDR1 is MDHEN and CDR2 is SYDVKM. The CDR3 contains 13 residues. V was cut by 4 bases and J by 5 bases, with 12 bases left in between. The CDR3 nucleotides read TGTGCCAGCAGTTCATCGGGGGCCAACGAGCAGTACTTC. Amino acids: CASSSSGANEQYF.

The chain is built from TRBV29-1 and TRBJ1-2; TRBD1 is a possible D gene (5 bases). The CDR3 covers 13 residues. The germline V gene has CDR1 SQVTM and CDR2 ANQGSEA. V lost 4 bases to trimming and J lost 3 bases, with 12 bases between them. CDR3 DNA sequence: TGCAGCGTTGGGATGGGGCAGGACTATGGCTACACCTTC. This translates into CSVGMGQDYGYTF.

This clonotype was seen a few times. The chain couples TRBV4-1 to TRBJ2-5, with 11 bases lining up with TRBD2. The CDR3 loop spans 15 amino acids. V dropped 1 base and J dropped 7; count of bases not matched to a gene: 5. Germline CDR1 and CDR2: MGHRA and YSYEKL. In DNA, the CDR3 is TGCGCCAGCAGCCAAGTGAGGACTAGCGGGCTGACCCAGTACTTC. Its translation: CASSQVRTSGLTQYF.

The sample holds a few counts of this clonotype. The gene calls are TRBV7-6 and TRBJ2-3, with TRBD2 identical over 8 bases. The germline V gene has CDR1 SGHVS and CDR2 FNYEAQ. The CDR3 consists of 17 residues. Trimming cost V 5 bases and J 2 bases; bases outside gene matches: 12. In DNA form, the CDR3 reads TGTGCCAGCAGCGGATCTGGGACTAGTTATGTCACAGATACGCAGTATTTT. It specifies CASSGSGTSYVTDTQYF.

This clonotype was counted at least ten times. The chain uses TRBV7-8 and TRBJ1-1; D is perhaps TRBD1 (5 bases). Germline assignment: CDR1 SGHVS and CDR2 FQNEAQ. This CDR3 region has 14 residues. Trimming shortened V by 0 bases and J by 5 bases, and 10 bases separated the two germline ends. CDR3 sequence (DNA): TGTGCCAGCAGCTTAGCAGGGGTCGGGACTGAAGCTTTCTTT. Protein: CASSLAGVGTEAFF.

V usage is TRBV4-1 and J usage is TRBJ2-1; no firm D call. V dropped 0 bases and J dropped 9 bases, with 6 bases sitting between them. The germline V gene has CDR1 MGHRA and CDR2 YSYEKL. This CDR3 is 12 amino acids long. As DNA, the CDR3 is TGCGCCAGCAGCCAAGATACCCCTGAGCAGTTCTTC. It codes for CASSQDTPEQFF.

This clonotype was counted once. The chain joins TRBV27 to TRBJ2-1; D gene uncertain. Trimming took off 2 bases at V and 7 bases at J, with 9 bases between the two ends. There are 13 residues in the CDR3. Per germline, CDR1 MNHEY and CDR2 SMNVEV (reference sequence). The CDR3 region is CASSLTNENEQFF. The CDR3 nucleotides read TGTGCCAGCAGTTTAACCAATGAGAATGAGCAGTTCTTC.